The sequence of this TCR beta chain was determined in a study of T-cell memory formation after mild COVID-19. As for the study in general: The two donors had largely donor-specific TCR clusters.

The germline V gene has CDR1 SGHTA and CDR2 FQGNSA. The CDR3 sequence is 12 residues long. V gave up 3 bases and J gave up 14 bases, with 14 bases separating them. Each CDR3 protein is one row after TCRdb ran MiXCR on the 5' RACE reads. This table has hundreds of thousands of distinct CDR3 sequences, about 16% appearing once. Overall study findings and caveats: Contracting CD8+ clones were enriched in EMRA, CD4+ mainly in CM and EM.

This clonotype appeared many times. The antigen is unknown. The V call is TRBV7-2, the J call TRBJ2-1; D is perhaps TRBD1 or TRBD2 (5 bases each). This TCR derives from a man aged 18-30 years who had mild COVID-19 (a few samples of this study predate the infection). Cell type and time point are not known. Sequencing was carried out using PBMCs or a T cell subset sorted from them (not recorded which). The CDR3 loop reads CASSFYGDGEFF. CDR3 bases: TGTGCCAGCAGCTTTTATGGGGACGGGGAGTTCTTC.